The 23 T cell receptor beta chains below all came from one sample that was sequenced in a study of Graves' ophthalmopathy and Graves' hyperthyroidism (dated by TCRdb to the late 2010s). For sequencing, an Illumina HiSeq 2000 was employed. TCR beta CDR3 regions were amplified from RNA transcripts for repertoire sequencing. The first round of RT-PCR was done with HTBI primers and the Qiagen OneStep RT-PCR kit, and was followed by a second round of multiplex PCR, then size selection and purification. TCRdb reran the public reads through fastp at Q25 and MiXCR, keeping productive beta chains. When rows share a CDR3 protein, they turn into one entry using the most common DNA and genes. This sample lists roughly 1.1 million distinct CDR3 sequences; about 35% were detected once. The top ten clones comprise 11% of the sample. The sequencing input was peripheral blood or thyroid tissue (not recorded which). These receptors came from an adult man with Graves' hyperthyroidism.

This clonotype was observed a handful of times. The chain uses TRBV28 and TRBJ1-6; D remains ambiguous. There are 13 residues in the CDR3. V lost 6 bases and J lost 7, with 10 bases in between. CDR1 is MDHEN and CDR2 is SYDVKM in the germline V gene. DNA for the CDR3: TGTGCCAGCAGACCGGGCCAAAATTCACCCCTCCACTTT. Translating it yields CASRPGQNSPLHF.

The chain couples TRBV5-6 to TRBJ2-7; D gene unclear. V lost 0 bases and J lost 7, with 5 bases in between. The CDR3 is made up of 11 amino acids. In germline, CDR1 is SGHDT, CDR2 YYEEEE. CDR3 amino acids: CASSLDWEQYF. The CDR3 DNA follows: TGTGCCAGCAGCTTGGACTGGGAGCAGTACTTC.

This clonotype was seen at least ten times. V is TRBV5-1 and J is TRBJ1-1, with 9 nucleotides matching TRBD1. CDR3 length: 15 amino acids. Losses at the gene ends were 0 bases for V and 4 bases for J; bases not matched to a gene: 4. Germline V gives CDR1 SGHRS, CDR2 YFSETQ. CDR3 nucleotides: TGCGCCAGCAGCTTGGGGGACAGGGAGGGCACTGAAGCTTTCTTT. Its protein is CASSLGDREGTEAFF.

CDR3 in DNA: TGTGCCAGCAGACAACTCCCAGACAGGGCCTACTATGGCTACACCTTC. It codes for CASRQLPDRAYYGYTF. V gene TRBV6-1 combines with J gene TRBJ1-2; 7 bases are a match to TRBD1. CDR3 length equals 16 residues. V shed 6 bases and J 3 bases; nucleotides not matched to a gene: 13. Germline V gives CDR1 MNHNS, CDR2 SASEGT.

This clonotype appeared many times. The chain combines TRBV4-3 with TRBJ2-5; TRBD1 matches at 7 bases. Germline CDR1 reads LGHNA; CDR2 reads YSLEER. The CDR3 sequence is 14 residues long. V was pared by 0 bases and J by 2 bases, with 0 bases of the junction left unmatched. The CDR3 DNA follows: TGCGCCAGCAGCCAAGACAGGGGGCAAGAGACCCAGTACTTC. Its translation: CASSQDRGQETQYF.

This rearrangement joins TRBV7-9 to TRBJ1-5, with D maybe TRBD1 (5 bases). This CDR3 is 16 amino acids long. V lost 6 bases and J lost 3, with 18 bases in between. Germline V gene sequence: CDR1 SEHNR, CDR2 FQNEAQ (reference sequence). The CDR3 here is CASSSPRGVNNQPQHF. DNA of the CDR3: TGTGCCAGCAGTTCCCCGAGGGGCGTAAACAATCAGCCCCAGCATTTT.

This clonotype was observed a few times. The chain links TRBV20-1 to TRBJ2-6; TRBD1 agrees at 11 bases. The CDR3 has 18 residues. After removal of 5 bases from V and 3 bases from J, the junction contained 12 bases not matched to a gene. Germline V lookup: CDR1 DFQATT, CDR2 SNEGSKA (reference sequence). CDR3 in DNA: TGCAGTGCTCCCCGCCTCGGACAGGGGGCTAGTGGGGCCAACGTCCTGACTTTC. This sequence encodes CSAPRLGQGASGANVLTF.

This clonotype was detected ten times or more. The CDR3 sequence is CASSRGGAQETQYF. Here the CDR3 DNA reads TGTGCCAGCAGCCGGGGAGGGGCCCAAGAGACCCAGTACTTC. The chain employs TRBV5-8 and TRBJ2-5; 7 bases map to TRBD2. The CDR3 totals 14 residues. Germline V gives CDR1 SGHTS, CDR2 YDEGEE. Trimming took 4 bases from V and 1 from J; bases not matched to a gene: 4.

As DNA, the CDR3 is TGCGCCAGCAGCTCCTCCGCGACAGGGAGCACCGGGGAGCTGTTTTTT. Translated: CASSSSATGSTGELFF. V and J are TRBV5-1 and TRBJ2-2, with 7 bases that match TRBD1. The CDR3 covers 16 residues. The junction had 9 bases not matched to a gene; V was cut back by 3 bases and J by 4 bases. Germline V gene sequence: CDR1 SGHRS, CDR2 YFSETQ.

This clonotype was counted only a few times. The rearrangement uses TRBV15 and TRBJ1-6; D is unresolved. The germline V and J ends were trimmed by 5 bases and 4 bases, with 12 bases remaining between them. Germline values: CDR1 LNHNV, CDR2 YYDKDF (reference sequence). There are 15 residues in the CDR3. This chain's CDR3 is CATSSSAGYNSPLHF. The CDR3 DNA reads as TGTGCCACCAGCTCTTCTGCAGGTTATAATTCACCCCTCCACTTT.

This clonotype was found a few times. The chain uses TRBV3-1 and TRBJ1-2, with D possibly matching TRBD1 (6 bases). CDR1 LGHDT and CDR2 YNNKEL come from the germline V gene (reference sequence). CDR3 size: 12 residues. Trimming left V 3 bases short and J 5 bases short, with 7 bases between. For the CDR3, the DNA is TGTGCCAGCAGCCAGACAGGATATGGCTACACCTTC. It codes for CASSQTGYGYTF.

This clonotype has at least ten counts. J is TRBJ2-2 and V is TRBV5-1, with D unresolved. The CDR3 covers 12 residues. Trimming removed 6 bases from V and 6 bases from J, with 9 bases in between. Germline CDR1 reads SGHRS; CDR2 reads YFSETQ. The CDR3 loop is CASTANPGELFF. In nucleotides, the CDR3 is TGCGCCAGCACTGCTAATCCCGGGGAGCTGTTTTTT.

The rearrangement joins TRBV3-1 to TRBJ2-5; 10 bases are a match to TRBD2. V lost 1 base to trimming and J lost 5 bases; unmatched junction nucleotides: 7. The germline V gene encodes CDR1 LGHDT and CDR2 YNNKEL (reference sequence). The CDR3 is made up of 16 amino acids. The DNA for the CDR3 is TGTGCCAGCAGCCAAGGGCTAGCGGGAGTTCTGGAGACCCAGTACTTC. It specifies CASSQGLAGVLETQYF.

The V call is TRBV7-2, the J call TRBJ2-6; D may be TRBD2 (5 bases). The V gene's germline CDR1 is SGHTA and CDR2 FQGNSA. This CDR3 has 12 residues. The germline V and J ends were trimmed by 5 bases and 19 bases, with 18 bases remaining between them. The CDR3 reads CASSPMGGGLTF. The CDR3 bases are TGTGCCAGCAGCCCAATGGGCGGCGGACTCACTTTC.

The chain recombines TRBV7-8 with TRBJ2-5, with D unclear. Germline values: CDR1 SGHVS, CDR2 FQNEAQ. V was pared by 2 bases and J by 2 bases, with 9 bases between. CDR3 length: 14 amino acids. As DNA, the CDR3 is TGTGCCAGCAGCTTAACCATGATTCAAGAGACCCAGTACTTC. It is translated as CASSLTMIQETQYF.

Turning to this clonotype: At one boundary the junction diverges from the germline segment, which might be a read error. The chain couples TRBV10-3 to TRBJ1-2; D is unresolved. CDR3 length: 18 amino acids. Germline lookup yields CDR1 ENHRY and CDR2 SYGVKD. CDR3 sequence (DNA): TGTGCCAGCAGTTACTCGTTTGGAGAGACCACCGTTAACTATGGCTACACCTTC. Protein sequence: CASSYSFGETTVNYGYTF.

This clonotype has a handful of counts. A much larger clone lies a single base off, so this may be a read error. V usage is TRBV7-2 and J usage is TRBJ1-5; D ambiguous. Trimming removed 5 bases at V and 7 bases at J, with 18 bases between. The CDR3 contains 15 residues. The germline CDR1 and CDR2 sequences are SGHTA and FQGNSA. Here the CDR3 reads CASSMTPSSKQPQHF. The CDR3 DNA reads TGTGCCAGCAGCATGACTCCTTCGTCTAAGCAGCCCCAGCATTTT.

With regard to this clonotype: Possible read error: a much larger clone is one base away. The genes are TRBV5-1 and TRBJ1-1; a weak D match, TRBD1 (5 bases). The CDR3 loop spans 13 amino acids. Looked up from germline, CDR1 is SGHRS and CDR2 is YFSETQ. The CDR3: CASRDSGNTEAFF. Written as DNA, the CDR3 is TGTGCCAGCAGGGATTCAGGGAACACTGAAGCTTTCTTT.

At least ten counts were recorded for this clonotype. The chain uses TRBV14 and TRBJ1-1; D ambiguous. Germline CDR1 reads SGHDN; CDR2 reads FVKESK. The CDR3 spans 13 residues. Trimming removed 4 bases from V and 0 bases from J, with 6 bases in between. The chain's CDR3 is CASSPPMNTEAFF. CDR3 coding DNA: TGTGCCAGCAGCCCACCTATGAACACTGAAGCTTTCTTT.

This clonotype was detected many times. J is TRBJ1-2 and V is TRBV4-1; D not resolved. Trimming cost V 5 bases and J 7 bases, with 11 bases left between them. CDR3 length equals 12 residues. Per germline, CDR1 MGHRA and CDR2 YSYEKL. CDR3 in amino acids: CASSSVEGGYTF. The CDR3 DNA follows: TGCGCCAGCAGCTCCGTCGAGGGTGGCTACACCTTC.

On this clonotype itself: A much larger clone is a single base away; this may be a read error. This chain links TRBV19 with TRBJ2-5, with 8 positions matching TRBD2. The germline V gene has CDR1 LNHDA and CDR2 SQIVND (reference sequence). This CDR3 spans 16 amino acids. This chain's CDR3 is CATSKAPGGEQEAQYF. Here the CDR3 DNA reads TGTGCCACCTCCAAGGCTCCGGGAGGGGAACAAGAGGCCCAGTACTTC.

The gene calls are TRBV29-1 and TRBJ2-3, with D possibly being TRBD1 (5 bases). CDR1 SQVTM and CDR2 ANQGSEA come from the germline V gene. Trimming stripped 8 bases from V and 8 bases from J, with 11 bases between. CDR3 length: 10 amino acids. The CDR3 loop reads CSPQRGTQYF. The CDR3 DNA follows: TGCAGCCCACAAAGGGGTACGCAGTATTTT.

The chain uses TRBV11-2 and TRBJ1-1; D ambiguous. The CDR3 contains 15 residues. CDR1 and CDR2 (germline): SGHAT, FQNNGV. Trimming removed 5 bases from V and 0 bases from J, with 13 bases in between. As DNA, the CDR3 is TGTGCCAGCAGCAAAGCGGGTACTTTGAACACTGAAGCTTTCTTT. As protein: CASSKAGTLNTEAFF.